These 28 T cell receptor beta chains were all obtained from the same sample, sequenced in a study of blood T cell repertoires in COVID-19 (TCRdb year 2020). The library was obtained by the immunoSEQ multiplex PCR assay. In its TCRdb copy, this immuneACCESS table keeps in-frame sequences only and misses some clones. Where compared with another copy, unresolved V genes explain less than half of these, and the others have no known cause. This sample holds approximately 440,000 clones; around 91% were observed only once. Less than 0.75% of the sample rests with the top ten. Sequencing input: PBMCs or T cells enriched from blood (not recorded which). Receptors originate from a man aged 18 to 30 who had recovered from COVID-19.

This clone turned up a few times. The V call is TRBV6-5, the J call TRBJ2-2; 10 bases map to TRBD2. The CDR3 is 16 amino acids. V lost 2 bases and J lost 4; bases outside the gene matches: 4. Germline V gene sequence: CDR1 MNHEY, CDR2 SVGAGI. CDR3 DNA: TGTGCCAGCAGTTACGTAGCGGGAGGTACCACCGGGGAGCTGTTTTTT. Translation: CASSYVAGGTTGELFF.

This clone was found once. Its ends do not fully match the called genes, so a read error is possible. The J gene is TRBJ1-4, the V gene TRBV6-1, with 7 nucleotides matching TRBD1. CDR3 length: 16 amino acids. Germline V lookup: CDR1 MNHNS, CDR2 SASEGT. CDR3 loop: CASREGGPATNEKLFF. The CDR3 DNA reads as TGTGCCAGCAGGGAAGGGGGCCCTGCAACTAATGAAAAACTGTTTTTT.

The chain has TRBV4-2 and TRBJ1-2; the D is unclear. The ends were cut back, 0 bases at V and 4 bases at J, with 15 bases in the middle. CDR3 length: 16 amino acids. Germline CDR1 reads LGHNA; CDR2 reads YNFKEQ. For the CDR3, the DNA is TGTGCCAGCAGCCAAGATCAGGCAGTTGGAAGCTATGGCTACACCTTC. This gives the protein CASSQDQAVGSYGYTF.

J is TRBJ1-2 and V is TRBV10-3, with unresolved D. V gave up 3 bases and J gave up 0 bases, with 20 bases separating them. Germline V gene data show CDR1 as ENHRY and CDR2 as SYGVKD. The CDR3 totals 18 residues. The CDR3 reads CAISDAVERGLANYGYTF. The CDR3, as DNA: TGTGCCATCAGTGATGCGGTTGAGAGAGGGTTAGCTAACTATGGCTACACCTTC.

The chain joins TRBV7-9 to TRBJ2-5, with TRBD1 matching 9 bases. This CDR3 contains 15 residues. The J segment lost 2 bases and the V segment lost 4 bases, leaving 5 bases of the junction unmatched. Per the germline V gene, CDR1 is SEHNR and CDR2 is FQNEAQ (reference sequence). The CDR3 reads CASSSRQGGQETQYF. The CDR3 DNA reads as TGTGCCAGCAGCTCGCGACAGGGGGGACAAGAGACCCAGTACTTC.

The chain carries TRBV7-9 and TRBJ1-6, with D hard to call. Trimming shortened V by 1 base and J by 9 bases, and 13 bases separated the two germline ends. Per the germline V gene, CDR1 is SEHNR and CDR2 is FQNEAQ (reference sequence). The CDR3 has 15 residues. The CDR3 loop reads CASSLVVGEISPLHF. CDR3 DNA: TGTGCCAGCAGCTTAGTGGTCGGTGAAATTTCACCCCTCCACTTT.

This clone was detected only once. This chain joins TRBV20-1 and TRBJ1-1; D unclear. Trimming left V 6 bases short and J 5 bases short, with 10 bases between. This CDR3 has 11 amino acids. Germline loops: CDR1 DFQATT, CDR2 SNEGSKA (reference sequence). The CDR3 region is CSATRETEAFF. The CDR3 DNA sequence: TGCAGTGCCACCCGGGAGACTGAAGCTTTCTTT.

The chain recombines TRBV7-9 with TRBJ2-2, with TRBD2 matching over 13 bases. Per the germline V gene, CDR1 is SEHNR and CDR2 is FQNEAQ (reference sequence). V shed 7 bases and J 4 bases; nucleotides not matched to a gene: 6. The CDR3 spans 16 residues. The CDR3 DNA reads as TGTGCCAGCACCGCAACTAGCGGGAGGGGCACCGGGGAGCTGTTTTTT. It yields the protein CASTATSGRGTGELFF.

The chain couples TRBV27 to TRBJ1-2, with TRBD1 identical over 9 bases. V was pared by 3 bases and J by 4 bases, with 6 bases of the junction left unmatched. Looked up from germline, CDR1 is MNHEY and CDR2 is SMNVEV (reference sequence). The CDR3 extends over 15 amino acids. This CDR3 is CASSLLPTGGYGYTF. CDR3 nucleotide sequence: TGTGCCAGCAGTTTGCTTCCGACAGGGGGCTATGGCTACACCTTC.

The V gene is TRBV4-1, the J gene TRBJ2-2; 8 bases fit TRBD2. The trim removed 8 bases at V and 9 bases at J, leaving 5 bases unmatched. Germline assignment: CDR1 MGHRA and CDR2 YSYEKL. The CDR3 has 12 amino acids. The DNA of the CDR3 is TGCGCCAGCGGGGCTAGCGGGCGGGAGCTGTTTTTT. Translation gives CASGASGRELFF.

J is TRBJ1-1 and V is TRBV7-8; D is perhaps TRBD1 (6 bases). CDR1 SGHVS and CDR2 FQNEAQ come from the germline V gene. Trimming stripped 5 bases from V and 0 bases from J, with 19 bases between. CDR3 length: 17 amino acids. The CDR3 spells CASSPYRDTFLNTEAFF. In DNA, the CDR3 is TGTGCCAGCAGCCCATACCGGGACACCTTTCTGAACACTGAAGCTTTCTTT.

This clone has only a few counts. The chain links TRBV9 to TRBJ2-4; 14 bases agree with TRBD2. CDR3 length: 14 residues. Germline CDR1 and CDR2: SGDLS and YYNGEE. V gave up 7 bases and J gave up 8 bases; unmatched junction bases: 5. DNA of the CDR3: TGTGCCAGCGGGACTAGCGGGAGTGGTGACATTCAGTACTTC. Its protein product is CASGTSGSGDIQYF.

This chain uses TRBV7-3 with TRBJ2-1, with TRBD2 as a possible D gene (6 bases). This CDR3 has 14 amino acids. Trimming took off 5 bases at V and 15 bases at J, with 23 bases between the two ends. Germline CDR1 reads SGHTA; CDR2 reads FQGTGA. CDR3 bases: TGTGCCAGCAGCGTCTGGGGCGGGACCGCGATTCCGTTCTTC. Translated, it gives CASSVWGGTAIPFF.

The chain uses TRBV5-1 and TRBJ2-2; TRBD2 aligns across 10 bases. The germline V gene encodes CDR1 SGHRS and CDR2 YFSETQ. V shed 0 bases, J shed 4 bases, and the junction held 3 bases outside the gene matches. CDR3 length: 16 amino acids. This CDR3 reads CASSLEASGGTGELFF. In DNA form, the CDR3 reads TGCGCCAGCAGCTTGGAGGCTAGCGGGGGCACCGGGGAGCTGTTTTTT.

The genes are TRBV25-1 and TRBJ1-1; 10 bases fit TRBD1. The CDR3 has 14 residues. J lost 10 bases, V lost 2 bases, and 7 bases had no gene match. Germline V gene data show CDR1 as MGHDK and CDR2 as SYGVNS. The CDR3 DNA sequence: TGTGCCAGCAGTGAAACCGGGACAGGGGTTTCAGCTTTCTTT. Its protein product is CASSETGTGVSAFF.

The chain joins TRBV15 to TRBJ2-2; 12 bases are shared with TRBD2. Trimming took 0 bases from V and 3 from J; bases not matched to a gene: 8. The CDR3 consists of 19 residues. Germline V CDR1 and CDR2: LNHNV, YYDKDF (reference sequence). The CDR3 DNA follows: TGTGCCACCAGCAGAGATACACGACTAGCGGGAGCGTACACCGGGGAGCTGTTTTTT. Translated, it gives CATSRDTRLAGAYTGELFF.

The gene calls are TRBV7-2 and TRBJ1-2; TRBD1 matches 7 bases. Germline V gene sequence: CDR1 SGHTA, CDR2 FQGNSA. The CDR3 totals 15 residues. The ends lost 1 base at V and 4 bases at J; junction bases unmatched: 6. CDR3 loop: CASSLGQGQSYGYTF. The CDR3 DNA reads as TGTGCCAGCAGCTTAGGACAGGGACAGAGCTATGGCTACACCTTC.

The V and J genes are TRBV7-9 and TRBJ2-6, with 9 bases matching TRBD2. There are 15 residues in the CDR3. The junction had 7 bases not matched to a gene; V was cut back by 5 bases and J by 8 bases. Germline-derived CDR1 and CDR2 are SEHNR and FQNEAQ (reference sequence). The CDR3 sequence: CASSPGLAGSNVLTF. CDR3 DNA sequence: TGTGCCAGCAGCCCTGGGCTAGCGGGATCCAACGTCCTGACTTTC.

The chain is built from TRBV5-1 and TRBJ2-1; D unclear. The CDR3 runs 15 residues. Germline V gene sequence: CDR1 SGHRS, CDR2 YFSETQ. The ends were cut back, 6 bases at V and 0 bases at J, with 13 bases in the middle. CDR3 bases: TGCGCCAGCACCAAAGACTCTATCTCCTACAATGAGCAGTTCTTC. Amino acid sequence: CASTKDSISYNEQFF.

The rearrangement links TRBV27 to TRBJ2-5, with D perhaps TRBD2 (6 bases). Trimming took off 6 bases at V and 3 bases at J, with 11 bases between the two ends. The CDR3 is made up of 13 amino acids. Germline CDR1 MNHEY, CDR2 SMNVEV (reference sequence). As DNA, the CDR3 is TGTGCCAGCAGCCCCCAGCGGGAAGAGACCCAGTACTTC. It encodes CASSPQREETQYF.

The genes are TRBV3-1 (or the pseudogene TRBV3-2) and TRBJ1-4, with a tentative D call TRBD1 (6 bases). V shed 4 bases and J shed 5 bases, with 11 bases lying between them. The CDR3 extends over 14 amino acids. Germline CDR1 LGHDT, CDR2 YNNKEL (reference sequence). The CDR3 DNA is TGTGCCAGCAGCCCCAGGGGCAGGAATGAAAAACTGTTTTTT. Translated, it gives CASSPRGRNEKLFF.

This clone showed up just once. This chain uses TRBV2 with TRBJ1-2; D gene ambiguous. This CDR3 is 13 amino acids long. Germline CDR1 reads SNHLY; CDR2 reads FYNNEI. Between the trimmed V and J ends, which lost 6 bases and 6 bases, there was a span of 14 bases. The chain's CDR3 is CASRLNDGDGYTF. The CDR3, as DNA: TGTGCCAGCAGGCTTAACGATGGAGATGGCTACACCTTC.

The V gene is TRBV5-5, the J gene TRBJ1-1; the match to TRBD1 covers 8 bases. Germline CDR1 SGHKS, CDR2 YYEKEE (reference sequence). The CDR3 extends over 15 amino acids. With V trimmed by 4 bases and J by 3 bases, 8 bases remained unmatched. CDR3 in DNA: TGTGCCAGCAGCGTACAGGGGGGAAGGGACACTGAAGCTTTCTTT. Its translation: CASSVQGGRDTEAFF.

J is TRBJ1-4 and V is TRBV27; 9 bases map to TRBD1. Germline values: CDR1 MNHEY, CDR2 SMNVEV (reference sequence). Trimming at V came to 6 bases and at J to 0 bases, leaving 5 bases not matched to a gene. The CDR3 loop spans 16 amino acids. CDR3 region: CASRRGQGPTNEKLFF. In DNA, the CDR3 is TGTGCCAGCAGGCGGGGACAGGGTCCAACTAATGAAAAACTGTTTTTT.

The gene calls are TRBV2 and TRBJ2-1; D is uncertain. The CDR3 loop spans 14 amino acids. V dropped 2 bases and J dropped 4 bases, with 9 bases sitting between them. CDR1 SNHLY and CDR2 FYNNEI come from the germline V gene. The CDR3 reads CASSEIENYNEQFF. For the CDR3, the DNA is TGTGCCAGCAGTGAAATCGAGAATTACAATGAGCAGTTCTTC.

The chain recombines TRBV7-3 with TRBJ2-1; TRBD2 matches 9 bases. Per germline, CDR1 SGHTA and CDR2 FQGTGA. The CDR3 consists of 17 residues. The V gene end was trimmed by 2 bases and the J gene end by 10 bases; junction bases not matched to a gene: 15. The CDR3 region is CASSLRSGVAGVQEQFF. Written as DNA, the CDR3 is TGTGCCAGCAGCTTACGGTCCGGGGTAGCGGGAGTGCAGGAGCAGTTCTTC. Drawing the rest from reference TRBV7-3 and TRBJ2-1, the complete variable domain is GAGVSQTPSNKVTEKGKYVELRCDPISGHTALYWYRQSLGQGPEFLIYFQGTGAADDSGLPNDRFFAVRPEGSVSTLKIQRTERGDSAVYLCASSLRSGVAGVQEQFFGPGTRLTVL.

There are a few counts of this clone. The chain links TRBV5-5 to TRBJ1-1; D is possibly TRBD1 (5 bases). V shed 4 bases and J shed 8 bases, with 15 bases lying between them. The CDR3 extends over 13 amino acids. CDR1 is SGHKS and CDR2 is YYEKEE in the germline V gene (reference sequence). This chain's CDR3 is CASSVVGPTEAFF. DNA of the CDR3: TGTGCCAGCAGCGTCGTGGGGCCCACCGAAGCTTTCTTT. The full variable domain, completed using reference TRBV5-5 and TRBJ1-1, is DAGVTQSPTHLIKTRGQQVTLRCSPISGHKSVSWYQQVLGQGPQFIFQYYEKEERGRGNFPDRFSARQFPNYSSELNVNALLLGDSALYLCASSVVGPTEAFFGQGTRLTVV.

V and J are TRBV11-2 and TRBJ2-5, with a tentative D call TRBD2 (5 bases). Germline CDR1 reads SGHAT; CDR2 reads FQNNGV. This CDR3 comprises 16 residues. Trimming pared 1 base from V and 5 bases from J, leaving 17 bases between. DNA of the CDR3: TGTGCCAGCAGCTTAGGAACCCTACGGGATTGGGAGACCCAGTACTTC. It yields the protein CASSLGTLRDWETQYF.